This T cell receptor (beta chain) appears in the sequencing data of a study of cytomegalovirus exposure and HLA in healthy donors. Study-level points and caveats: Serostatus for CMV was the only available immune exposure information. The listing of some 170 TCR beta chains classed them as cytomegalovirus-associated. From TCR beta sequences, most subjects' HLA-A and HLA-B alleles were reportedly predicted accurately. The authors later linked a missense DCLRE1C variant to TCR beta V- and J-gene trimming.

The PCR ran on 60 Vbeta and 13 Jbeta primers. The table came from immunoSEQ multiplex PCR; TCRdb's copy has only in-frame clones and leaves some out. The repertoire holds about 94,000 clones, with roughly three quarters as singletons. The CDR3 spans 15 residues. Germline-derived CDR1 and CDR2 are LNHDA and SQIVND (reference sequence). Trimming took 5 bases from V and 3 from J; bases not matched to a gene: 7. Points on this clone: Its antigen is currently unknown.

The source of this sequence is a man aged 25-45 years in good health and CMV-seronegative. The chain joins TRBV19 to TRBJ1-1; 9 nucleotides agree with TRBD1. Sequences were obtained from PBMCs. CDR3: CASSPGTGWHTEAFF. As DNA, the CDR3 is TGTGCCAGTAGTCCGGGGACAGGGTGGCACACTGAAGCTTTCTTT.